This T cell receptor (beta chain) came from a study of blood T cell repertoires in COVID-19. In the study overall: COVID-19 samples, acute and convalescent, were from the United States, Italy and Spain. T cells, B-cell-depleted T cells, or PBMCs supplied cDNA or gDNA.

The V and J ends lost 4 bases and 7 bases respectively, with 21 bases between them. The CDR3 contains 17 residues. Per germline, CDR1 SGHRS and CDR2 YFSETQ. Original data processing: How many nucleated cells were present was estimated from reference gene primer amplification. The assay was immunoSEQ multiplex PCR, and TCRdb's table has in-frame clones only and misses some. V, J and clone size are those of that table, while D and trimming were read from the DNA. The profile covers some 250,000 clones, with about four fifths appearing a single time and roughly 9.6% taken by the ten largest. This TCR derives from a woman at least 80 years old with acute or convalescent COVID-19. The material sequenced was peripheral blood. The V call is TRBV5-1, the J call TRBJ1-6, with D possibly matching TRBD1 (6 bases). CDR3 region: CASSPTTGQGSNSPLHF. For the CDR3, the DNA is TGCGCCAGCAGCCCCACTACAGGGCAGGGGTCAAATTCACCCCTCCACTTT.